Following are 19 T cell receptor beta chains from one sample sequenced in a study of T cells in Graves' hyperthyroidism and ophthalmopathy. From RNA transcripts, TCR beta CDR3 regions were amplified. HTBI primers drove first-round RT-PCR of the TCR CDR3. Using its own MiXCR run on the multiplex PCR reads, TCRdb lists one record per CDR3 protein. The profile covers about 380,000 distinct CDR3 sequences, with approximately 15% appearing a single time and around 21% taken by the ten largest. The source material was blood. These receptors were obtained from a man aged 25 to 45 with Graves' hyperthyroidism that later progressed to Graves' ophthalmopathy.

This clonotype was counted between two and nine times. The rearrangement links TRBV9 to TRBJ1-1; D is unresolved. There are 14 residues in the CDR3. Germline CDR1 is SGDLS and CDR2 is YYNGEE. With 0 bases removed from V and 4 bases from J, the gap between germline ends came to 10 bases. Here the CDR3 reads CASSVVPGSTEAFF. Here the CDR3 DNA reads TGTGCCAGCAGCGTAGTACCGGGAAGCACTGAAGCTTTCTTT.

V gene TRBV28 combines with J gene TRBJ2-3, with D perhaps given as TRBD1 or TRBD2 (5 bases each). Trimming pared 6 bases from V and 1 base from J, leaving 11 bases between. The CDR3 consists of 14 residues. Germline-derived CDR1 and CDR2 are MDHEN and SYDVKM. CDR3 residues: CASSLGDGTDTQYF. The DNA of the CDR3 is TGTGCCAGCAGCCTAGGGGACGGCACAGATACGCAGTATTTT.

This clonotype has a count of ten or more. The rearrangement links TRBV2 to TRBJ1-2; a possible D gene is TRBD1 (5 bases). This CDR3 region has 15 residues. Germline CDR1 and CDR2: SNHLY and FYNNEI. V lost 2 bases, J lost 2 bases, and 12 bases lay in between. The CDR3 here is CASSESTDLNYGYTF. For the CDR3, the DNA is TGTGCCAGCAGTGAATCGACAGATCTAAACTATGGCTACACCTTC.

The CDR3 bases are TGCGCCAGCAGCTTGTTACCAGCGGGGAGCACAGATACGCAGTATTTT. This codes for CASSLLPAGSTDTQYF. The V and J genes are TRBV5-1 and TRBJ2-3; 7 positions match TRBD2. The V gene end was trimmed by 1 base and the J gene end by 0 bases; junction bases not matched to a gene: 5. Germline V lookup: CDR1 SGHRS, CDR2 YFSETQ. There are 16 residues in the CDR3.

This clonotype was counted many times. V usage is TRBV3-1 and J usage is TRBJ2-7; D may be TRBD1 or TRBD2 (5 bases each). V lost 0 bases, J lost 2 bases, and 11 bases lay in between. The CDR3 sequence is 15 residues long. From germline, CDR1 is LGHDT and CDR2 YNNKEL (reference sequence). This chain's CDR3 is CASSQEVGTAYEQYF. CDR3 DNA sequence: TGTGCCAGCAGCCAAGAGGTGGGGACGGCCTACGAGCAGTACTTC.

The chain recombines TRBV7-7 with TRBJ2-2, with D possibly being TRBD2 (5 bases). V lost 1 base, J lost 0 bases, and 9 bases lay in between. CDR1 is SSHAT and CDR2 is FNYEAQ in the germline V gene (reference sequence). The CDR3 has 16 amino acids. The CDR3 is CASSLVPGTNTGELFF. In DNA, the CDR3 is TGTGCCAGCAGCTTAGTCCCGGGGACGAACACCGGGGAGCTGTTTTTT.

V and J are TRBV6-5 and TRBJ2-3; the D gene is possibly TRBD2 (6 bases). V dropped 0 bases and J dropped 7 bases, with 8 bases sitting between them. Germline V lookup: CDR1 MNHEY, CDR2 SVGAGI. The CDR3 runs 13 residues. CDR3 region: CASSYSGTYTQYF. The DNA of the CDR3 is TGTGCCAGCAGTTACTCGGGGACTTATACGCAGTATTTT.

In this sample, this clonotype turned up a few times. V gene TRBV5-1 combines with J gene TRBJ2-1; 7 bases match TRBD1. The trim removed 0 bases at V and 6 bases at J, leaving 3 bases unmatched. The CDR3 sequence is 14 residues long. Germline V gene sequence: CDR1 SGHRS, CDR2 YFSETQ. The CDR3, as DNA: TGCGCCAGCAGCTTGGGGCCAGGGGGCAATGAGCAGTTCTTC. It codes for CASSLGPGGNEQFF.

The CDR3 sequence: CSAPVPWGTQYF. CDR3 in DNA: TGCAGTGCTCCAGTCCCTTGGGGGACCCAGTACTTC. The gene calls are TRBV20-1 and TRBJ2-5; D is undetermined. The CDR3 loop spans 12 amino acids. V was cut by 5 bases and J by 7 bases, with 14 bases left in between. Germline V lookup: CDR1 DFQATT, CDR2 SNEGSKA (reference sequence).

This clonotype was found a few times. The chain joins TRBV7-8 to TRBJ1-3; no definite D call. Germline CDR1 reads SGHVS; CDR2 reads FQNEAQ. The CDR3 runs 12 residues. V was shortened by 5 bases and J by 4 bases, with 6 bases between the two germline ends. The CDR3 nucleotides are TGTGCCAGCAGCCAAGAAGGAAACACCATATATTTT. Its protein is CASSQEGNTIYF.

This sequence joins TRBV19 and TRBJ2-1; tentatively, D is TRBD1 or TRBD2 (5 bases each). The length of the CDR3 is 15 residues. The V gene's germline CDR1 is LNHDA and CDR2 SQIVND (reference sequence). V was cut by 3 bases and J by 5 bases, with 14 bases left in between. The chain's CDR3 is CASSILGEIDNEQFF. In nucleotides, the CDR3 is TGTGCCAGTAGTATTCTAGGGGAGATCGACAATGAGCAGTTCTTC.

This clonotype has only a few counts. The chain recombines TRBV20-1 with TRBJ1-2, with 7 bases identical to TRBD1. Germline values: CDR1 DFQATT, CDR2 SNEGSKA (reference sequence). The V segment lost 5 bases and the J segment 1 base; nucleotides outside the gene matches: 1. This CDR3 contains 12 residues. The CDR3 sequence: CSAGDSNYGYTF. The CDR3 nucleotides read TGCAGTGCTGGGGACAGTAACTATGGCTACACCTTC.

Ten or more counts support this clonotype. The chain carries TRBV11-2 and TRBJ1-3; D gene uncertain. Germline V gene sequence: CDR1 SGHAT, CDR2 FQNNGV. This CDR3 spans 13 amino acids. Trimming took off 4 bases at V and 2 bases at J, with 6 bases between the two ends. DNA of the CDR3: TGTGCCAGCAGCTACCCCGCTGGAAACACCATATATTTT. This translates into CASSYPAGNTIYF. Combining the CDR3 with reference TRBV11-2 and TRBJ1-3 gives the whole variable domain EAGVAQSPRYKIIEKRQSVAFWCNPISGHATLYWYQQILGQGPKLLIQFQNNGVVDDSQLPKDRFSAERLKGVDSTLKIQPAKLEDSAVYLCASSYPAGNTIYFGEGSWLTVV.

CDR3 sequence reads: CSATSGGPPGANVLTF. The CDR3, as DNA: TGCAGTGCTACTAGCGGGGGGCCCCCTGGGGCCAACGTCCTGACTTTC. V gene TRBV20-1 combines with J gene TRBJ2-6, with 11 bases lining up with TRBD2. V gave up 4 bases and J gave up 2 bases; unmatched junction bases: 4. The CDR3 totals 16 residues. Germline values: CDR1 DFQATT, CDR2 SNEGSKA (reference sequence).

V usage is TRBV5-4 and J usage is TRBJ2-2, with a possible D match to TRBD2 (6 bases). The CDR3 runs to 13 residues. V was trimmed by 6 bases and J by 1 base, leaving 7 bases between them. The germline V gene has CDR1 SGHNT and CDR2 YYREEE (reference sequence). This CDR3 reads CASTGGNTGELFF. In DNA, the CDR3 is TGTGCCAGCACCGGGGGGAACACCGGGGAGCTGTTTTTT.

The gene calls are TRBV28 and TRBJ2-2, with TRBD1 matching 10 bases. Losses at the gene ends were 3 bases for V and 6 bases for J; bases not matched to a gene: 4. In germline, CDR1 is MDHEN, CDR2 SYDVKM. The CDR3 extends over 15 amino acids. The CDR3 loop reads CASSLGTGDPGELFF. CDR3 nucleotide sequence: TGTGCCAGCAGTTTGGGGACAGGGGACCCCGGGGAGCTGTTTTTT.

The J gene is TRBJ1-2, the V gene TRBV10-3; D not certain. Germline-derived CDR1 and CDR2 are ENHRY and SYGVKD. Between the trimmed V and J ends, which lost 3 bases and 7 bases, there was a span of 18 bases. The CDR3 extends over 15 amino acids. CDR3 nucleotide sequence: TGTGCCATCAGTGATCCCTCCCGCCCGGGCCTTGGCTACACCTTC. Protein sequence: CAISDPSRPGLGYTF.

This clonotype showed up many times. The V gene is TRBV7-2, the J gene TRBJ2-7, with D possibly matching TRBD2 (7 bases). CDR1 is SGHTA, CDR2 FQGNSA, per germline. Trimming stripped 3 bases from V and 4 bases from J, with 13 bases between. There are 14 residues in the CDR3. DNA of the CDR3: TGTGCCAGCAGCTTCGCCAGGGGAGGGTACGAGCAGTACTTC. It yields the protein CASSFARGGYEQYF.

The V and J genes are TRBV5-1 and TRBJ1-5; 10 bases align to TRBD1. V shed 0 bases and J 4 bases; nucleotides not matched to a gene: 7. This CDR3 contains 17 residues. CDR1 is SGHRS, CDR2 YFSETQ, per germline. The CDR3 sequence: CASSLGTGGFLNQPQHF. The CDR3 DNA reads as TGCGCCAGCAGCTTGGGGACAGGGGGTTTTTTAAATCAGCCCCAGCATTTT.